Sequencing of this T cell receptor (beta chain) was carried out in a study of T cell repertoires and leukemia-associated antigens (dated by TCRdb to 2018 to 2020). At the level of the whole study: Each sample yielded about 5.1 to 6.6 million read pairs and roughly 3.3 to 5.0 million effective reads, about 16 million effective reads overall. In vitro peptide stimulation of healthy T cells was used with the aim of identifying the antigen recognized by a TCR Vbeta21 clone previously found in CML patients. Study-wide conclusions, independent of this receptor: No significant differences among the four groups were observed in the numbers of Vbeta genes (roughly 66), Jbeta genes (about 15), VDJ rearrangements, or unique CDR3s. The antigen specificity and function of the expanded clones were not directly tested, and further investigation of both was required.

CDR1 DFQATT and CDR2 SNEGSKA were looked up in the germline V gene (reference sequence). At the junction V is shortened by 0 bases and J by 7 bases; bases outside the gene matches: 6. Inclusive of the bounding cysteine and phenylalanine, the CDR3 is 16 residues long. Only the CDR3 part of the read is kept: 48 bases, read in frame from the first base. CD3+ T cells were initially rested overnight at around 2.5 million cells/mL in RPMI 1640 lacking fetal bovine serum. MACS immunomagnetic beads were used according to the manufacturer's instructions to isolate CD3+ T cells from PBMCs. Total RNA was extracted from the cultured T cells using TRIzol reagent. TCRbeta libraries were amplified from RNA by 5' rapid amplification of cDNA ends (5'RACE). Library concentration and integrity were checked with Qubit, an Agilent instrument, and quantitative PCR before sequencing. Qualified libraries were sequenced on Illumina HiSeq or MiSeq by a commercial service provider. Per the authors' processing: TCR sequences in each sample were identified with MiXCR version 1.8.2. For a clone to be considered qualified, a CDR3 longer than four amino acids, an in-frame nucleotide length, and the absence of a stop codon were required. A read counted as effective if the read contained the complete CDR3 structure. RT-PCR with 24 Vbeta primers, GeneScan spectratyping, and Sanger sequencing were used to validate the expanded clones. The public reads were reprocessed in TCRdb via fastp at Q25 and MiXCR, keeping in-frame beta chains. Identical CDR3 protein sequences are pooled into one entry, listed with their most common genes and DNA. These V and J calls derive from TCRdb rather than the authors' analysis. The sample table holds around 14,000 distinct CDR3 sequences, of which more than 30% were seen once. The ten largest clonotypes hold about 9% of the sample.

Comments on this clonotype: No cognate antigen has been identified for it. Base qualities are missing; no much larger clone stands one base away.

Source material: CD3+ T cells sorted from blood and cultured. This clonotype was obtained from a female donor in good health. The V and J genes are TRBV20-1 and TRBJ2-1; 13 bases in the junction line up with TRBD2. CDR3 reads: CSARDGTSGKGNEQFF. The bases read TGCAGTGCTAGAGATGGGACTAGCGGGAAAGGGAATGAGCAGTTCTTC.